This is a list of T cell receptor beta chains from one sample in a study of T-cell memory formation after mild COVID-19. Using its own MiXCR run on the 5' RACE reads, TCRdb lists one record per CDR3 protein. Of 260,000 or so distinct CDR3 sequences listed, roughly a sixth are singletons. The specimen was PBMCs or a T cell subset sorted from them (not recorded which). The receptors originated from a man between 18 and 29 years old who had mild COVID-19 (a few samples of this study predate the infection). Cell type and time point are not known. The CDR3 runs from the conserved cysteine through the conserved F or W. A D gene is named only where the DNA matches it firmly. Size is omitted from some rows. Given values are once, few, many or a class for expanded clones.

clone_size d_call j_call v_call cdr3_nt cdr3_aa
once . TRBJ1-2 TRBV3-1 TGTGCCAGCAGCCAAGATTCTAACAGAGGCTATGGCTACACCTTC CASSQDSNRGYGYTF
. TRBD2 TRBJ2-3 TRBV4-3 TGCGCCAGCAGCGGGGACGGGACTAGCGGGGAAGATACGCAGTATTTT CASSGDGTSGEDTQYF
few . TRBJ1-6 TRBV20-1 TGCAGTGCGACCCGACGGGGGGATTCACCCCTCCACTTT CSATRRGDSPLHF
few TRBD2 TRBJ2-3 TRBV7-2 TGTGCCAGCAGCTTGAATCTAGCGGCCGTGGATACGCAGTATTTT CASSLNLAAVDTQYF
. . TRBJ1-5 TRBV18 TGTGCCAGCTCACCCAATCAGGGGTCGGGCAATCAGCCCCAGCATTTT CASSPNQGSGNQPQHF
. . TRBJ2-5 TRBV7-9 TGTGCCAGCAGCTTCGCCATGGGGGAGACCCAGTACTTC CASSFAMGETQYF
. . TRBJ1-1 TRBV3-1 TGTGCCAGCAGCCGCCGCCTAGGGAGAGGGGATAGGAACACTGAAGCTTTCTTT CASSRRLGRGDRNTEAFF
. . TRBJ2-2 TRBV30 TGTGCCTGGAGTGGGAACACCGGGGAGCTGTTTTTT CAWSGNTGELFF
. TRBD1 TRBJ2-7 TRBV30 TGTGCCTGGAGTGTAACAGGGGGTAGCGAGCAGTACTTC CAWSVTGGSEQYF
. . TRBJ2-3 TRBV6-1 TGTGCCAGCTCCCGACCGGGGCAGTCCACAGATACGCAGTATTTT CASSRPGQSTDTQYF
many TRBD2 TRBJ2-1 TRBV6-6 TGTGCCAGCAGTTACTCGAGTTGGCGGGGGGTCTACAATGAGCAGTTCTTC CASSYSSWRGVYNEQFF
few . TRBJ1-5 TRBV7-2 TGTGCCAGCAGCTTAATGCAGGGTCTGTTGCAGCCCCAGCATTTT CASSLMQGLLQPQHF
. . TRBJ2-3 TRBV4-3 TGCGCCAGCAGCCAAAAGCAGCCAGCCGATACGCAGTATTTT CASSQKQPADTQYF
few . TRBJ2-3 TRBV27 TGTGCCAGCAGGGCGGACAGCACAGATACGCAGTATTTT CASRADSTDTQYF
many . TRBJ2-5 TRBV5-1 TGTGCCAGCAGCTTAGTAGGGGAGACCCAGTACTTC CASSLVGETQYF
. . TRBJ1-1 TRBV7-9 TGTGCCAGCAGCTTAGGGTTACGGGCCACTGAAGCTTTCTTT CASSLGLRATEAFF
few . TRBJ1-1 TRBV29-1 TGCAGCGCCCAGGGTCCGGGGATCTTTGAAGCTTTCTTT CSAQGPGIFEAFF
. . TRBJ2-3 TRBV20-1 TGCAGTGCTAGAGACGGGGCAGATACGCAGTATTTT CSARDGADTQYF
. . TRBJ2-3 TRBV20-1 TGCAGTGCTACTGTATTAGGCACCCGCACAGATACGCAGTATTTT CSATVLGTRTDTQYF
. TRBD1 TRBJ2-1 TRBV7-6 TGTGCCAGCAGGACAGGGGGCGGTGAGCAGTTCTTC CASRTGGGEQFF
. . TRBJ2-5 TRBV3-1 TGTGCCAGCAGCGATAACGACAAACAAGAGACCCAGTACTTC CASSDNDKQETQYF
. . TRBJ1-1 TRBV7-6 TGTGCCAGCAGTTCCGTAAGTAGAACTGAAGCTTTCTTT CASSSVSRTEAFF
. TRBD2 TRBJ2-1 TRBV4-1 TGCGCCAGCAGCCAAGATCCCCCCAGCGGGGGGCCGGGGAGTGAGCAGTTCTTC CASSQDPPSGGPGSEQFF
. . TRBJ2-5 TRBV4-3 TGCGCCAGCAGCCAAGAACATACCTTCAGTGGCGGGTCGCAAGAGACCCAGTACTTC CASSQEHTFSGGSQETQYF
. TRBD1 TRBJ2-5 TRBV7-9 TGTGCCAGCAGCTCCCAGGGGGCGACCCTTGTGACCCAGTACTTC CASSSQGATLVTQYF
few TRBD2 TRBJ2-1 TRBV4-3 TGCGCCAGCAGCCAAGATTACGGGGGGGATTGGTTCTTC CASSQDYGGDWFF
. . TRBJ1-1 TRBV5-1 TGCGCCAGCAGCTCCGGGGGGGTTAACACTGAAGCTTTCTTT CASSSGGVNTEAFF
. . TRBJ2-1 TRBV18 TGTGCCAGCTCACCGGAAGTTGGATCGGGTGAGCAGTTCTTC CASSPEVGSGEQFF
. . TRBJ2-7 TRBV6-6 TGTGCCTCGTCCCGGGCCGGTCGCGAGCAGTACTTC CASSRAGREQYF
few TRBD2 TRBJ2-3 TRBV18 TGTGCCAGCTCACCGTTCGGACTAGCGGGGGCCGCAGATACGCAGTATTTT CASSPFGLAGAADTQYF
. . TRBJ1-1 TRBV4-1 TGCGCCAGCAGCCAATTCCCCAGGGAAAGGAACACTGAAGCTTTCTTT CASSQFPRERNTEAFF
few . TRBJ1-1 TRBV4-1 TGCGCCAGCAGCCAGGGGGTTAGGGATGAAGCTTTCTTT CASSQGVRDEAFF
. TRBD2 TRBJ2-1 TRBV7-6 TGTGACAGCAGTCTTAGCGGGGGGGCATACAATGAGCAGTTCTTC CDSSLSGGAYNEQFF
few TRBD2 TRBJ2-1 TRBV6-2/TRBV6-3 TGTGCCAGCAGTCGGGGACTAGCGGGGGGTGAGCAGTTCTTC CASSRGLAGGEQFF
. TRBD1 TRBJ1-2 TRBV25-1 TGTGCCACCCAGGGCAGGGGGAAGGTTCGCTATGGCTACACCTTC CATQGRGKVRYGYTF
. . TRBJ2-7 TRBV20-1 TGCAGTGCTAGAGAGTCTTTCGGTGGCTACGAGCAGTACTTC CSARESFGGYEQYF